This entry lists 15 T cell receptor beta chains sequenced from one sample in a study of blood T cell repertoires in COVID-19. Measured with immunoSEQ multiplex PCR; TCRdb has only the in-frame clones, and not every one. In the table there are roughly 74,000 clones, about 86% of which are singletons. The sample was peripheral blood. These receptors all come from a woman of 80 years or more with active or convalescent COVID-19.

The V call is TRBV14, the J call TRBJ2-7, with 7 bases fitting TRBD2. V lost 8 bases and J lost 7; bases outside the gene matches: 14. The length of the CDR3 is 14 residues. CDR1 and CDR2 (germline): SGHDN, FVKESK. The DNA for the CDR3 is TGTGCCAGCTCGACGGGACTATGGGGTCGAGAGCAGTACTTC. This sequence encodes CASSTGLWGREQYF.

The chain combines TRBV18 with TRBJ1-4, with unresolved D. Germline assignment: CDR1 KGHSH and CDR2 LQKENI. V was trimmed by 0 bases and J by 7 bases, leaving 12 bases between them. CDR3 length equals 15 residues. The CDR3 nucleotides are TGTGCCAGCTCACCACCCGGTCAGGCCGGTGAAAAACTGTTTTTT. Amino acids: CASSPPGQAGEKLFF.

This clone has only one observation. This same CDR3 is encoded by further DNA sequences in the sample. The chain links TRBV5-1 to TRBJ2-7; 8 bases are shared with TRBD1. Unmatched junction bases numbered 11, after V lost 4 bases and J lost 5 bases. CDR3 length: 15 amino acids. From germline, CDR1 is SGHRS and CDR2 YFSETQ. The chain's CDR3 is CASSGGGPGGDEQYF. The CDR3 nucleotides are TGCGCCAGCAGCGGGGGTGGGCCAGGGGGCGACGAGCAGTACTTC.

This sequence joins TRBV18 and TRBJ1-2; 8 bases are a match to TRBD1. The V gene's germline CDR1 is KGHSH and CDR2 LQKENI. Trimming at V came to 3 bases and at J to 6 bases, leaving 6 bases not matched to a gene. The CDR3 runs to 14 residues. CDR3 nucleotides: TGTGCCAGCTCACCCATGACAGGGGAAGATGGCTACACCTTC. Protein sequence: CASSPMTGEDGYTF.

This clone was seen a single time. The chain has TRBV7-3 and TRBJ1-4, with no clear D. Germline CDR1 and CDR2: SGHTA and FQGTGA. The CDR3 contains 15 residues. V was trimmed by 1 base and J by 0 bases, leaving 6 bases between them. CDR3 bases: TGTGCCAGCAGCTTAAACGGAGCAACTAATGAAAAACTGTTTTTT. It is translated as CASSLNGATNEKLFF.

Concerning this clone: Additional DNA sequences in this sample encode the identical CDR3. This chain connects TRBV7-2 to TRBJ1-2, with D possibly TRBD1 on 5 matching bases. The CDR3 extends over 14 amino acids. Per germline, CDR1 SGHTA and CDR2 FQGNSA. Trimming pared 1 base from V and 3 bases from J, leaving 9 bases between. The CDR3 here is CASSLGGGDYGYTF. CDR3 nucleotides: TGTGCCAGCAGCTTAGGGGGAGGGGACTATGGCTACACCTTC.

V gene TRBV11-2 combines with J gene TRBJ2-7, with 11 bases matching TRBD2. The CDR3 has 14 amino acids. The germline V gene has CDR1 SGHAT and CDR2 FQNNGV. The ends lost 1 base at V and 6 bases at J; junction bases unmatched: 2. The CDR3 DNA reads as TGTGCCAGCAGCTTAGTACTAGCGGGAGTCGAGCAGTACTTC. Translating gives CASSLVLAGVEQYF.

This clone was counted between two and nine times. V is TRBV7-9 and J is TRBJ1-1, with TRBD1 matching 7 bases. CDR1 is SEHNR and CDR2 is FQNEAQ in the germline V gene (reference sequence). V gave up 8 bases and J gave up 1 base; unmatched junction bases: 4. CDR3 size: 13 residues. CDR3 DNA: TGTGCCAGCCAGGGACAGCCGAACACTGAAGCTTTCTTT. As protein: CASQGQPNTEAFF. The entire variable domain, with the rest obtained from reference TRBV7-9 and TRBJ1-1, is as follows: DTGVSQNPRHKITKRGQNVTFRCDPISEHNRLYWYRQTLGQGPEFLTYFQNEAQLEKSRLLSDRFSAERPKGSFSTLEIQRTEQGDSAMYLCASQGQPNTEAFFGQGTRLTVV.

For this clone: The junction differs from germline at one of its ends, possibly a read error. This sequence joins TRBV5-4 and TRBJ2-1; 7 bases match TRBD2. The CDR3 is 16 amino acids. In germline, CDR1 is SGHNT, CDR2 YYREEE (reference sequence). CDR3 in amino acids: CASSLAGGLSSNEQFF. The CDR3 nucleotides read TGTGCCAGCAGCTTGGCCGGGGGACTATCCTCCAATGAGCAGTTCTTC.

The chain links TRBV23-1 to TRBJ1-1; D is undetermined. TRBV23-1 is filed as an ORF, its function uncertain. V lost 0 bases, J lost 4 bases, and 18 bases lay in between. The CDR3 has 17 residues. CDR3 DNA: TGCGCCAGCAGTCAATCGCCCCCTTGCGGGGAGGGCACTGAAGCTTTCTTT. Translation gives CASSQSPPCGEGTEAFF.

V usage is TRBV3-1 (or the pseudogene TRBV3-2) and J usage is TRBJ1-5; D gene ambiguous. Per germline, CDR1 LGHDT and CDR2 YNNKEL (reference sequence). This CDR3 is built from 14 residues. V lost 4 bases and J lost 4, with 11 bases in between. CDR3: CASSPSISNQPQHF. CDR3 in DNA: TGTGCCAGCAGCCCGAGCATTAGTAATCAGCCCCAGCATTTT.

This clone has more than one count but fewer than ten. This chain joins TRBV5-6 and TRBJ2-7; no firm D call. V lost 0 bases and J 1 base, leaving 2 bases between the germline ends. Germline V gene data show CDR1 as SGHDT and CDR2 as YYEEEE. The CDR3 has 12 residues. The CDR3 nucleotides read TGTGCCAGCAGCTTGGCTTCCTACGAGCAGTACTTC. This translates into CASSLASYEQYF.

The chain recombines TRBV10-3 with TRBJ2-7, with 7 bases lining up with TRBD2. Germline CDR1 ENHRY, CDR2 SYGVKD. V trimming: 6 bases; J trimming: 0 bases; junction bases outside the gene matches: 11. The CDR3 contains 16 residues. CDR3 nucleotide sequence: TGTGCCATCAGCGGTTCTGAGCGGGGCCACTCCTACGAGCAGTACTTC. This translates into CAISGSERGHSYEQYF.

This clone has only one observation. The V call is TRBV6-6, the J call TRBJ1-1; D not resolved. The CDR3 spans 13 residues. Germline V gives CDR1 MNHNY, CDR2 SVGAGI (reference sequence). Trimming removed 0 bases at V and 6 bases at J, with 8 bases between. CDR3 coding DNA: TGTGCCAGCAGTTACTCCGGGGTTGCTGAAGCTTTCTTT. Amino acids: CASSYSGVAEAFF.

The chain combines TRBV27 with TRBJ1-1, with 8 bases fitting TRBD1. V was pared by 3 bases and J by 6 bases, with 3 bases of the junction left unmatched. The CDR3 sequence is 13 residues long. Germline V gives CDR1 MNHEY, CDR2 SMNVEV (reference sequence). The CDR3 coding sequence is TGTGCCAGCAGTTTCCAGGGGGCAGCTGAAGCTTTCTTT. This translates into CASSFQGAAEAFF.